The rows below give T cell receptor beta chains drawn from one sample of a study of a mutant IDH1 vaccine in newly diagnosed glioma. These receptors lack a known antigen. Generated by immunoSEQ multiplex PCR, the TCRdb table keeps only in-frame clones and is missing some. The table records roughly 70,000 clones, 75% to 90% of them present only once. The sample was PBMCs, taken from a glioma patient whose treatment included an IDH1 peptide vaccine. Receptor source: a man aged 18-30 years with glioma. The CDR3 runs from the conserved cysteine through the conserved F or W. A D gene is named only where the DNA matches it firmly. Where a row states a size, it is once, few, many or the class of an expanded clone; other rows omit it.

J gene,clone size,V gene,D gene,CDR3 DNA,CDR3 protein
TRBJ2-7,NA,TRBV30,NA,TGTGCCTGGAACCCCGGTCACCTCTACGAGCAGTACTTC,CAWNPGHLYEQYF
TRBJ2-1,NA,TRBV18,NA,TGTGCCAGCTCACCAGGAGGGCAGAATGAGCAGTTCTTC,CASSPGGQNEQFF
TRBJ1-4,NA,TRBV30,TRBD1,TGTGCCTGGAGTGTAGGAGTGGGGACAGTGGGTGAAAAACTGTTTTTT,CAWSVGVGTVGEKLFF
TRBJ1-1,few,TRBV29-1,TRBD1,TGCAGCGTTGAGAGGGACAGGACGTTGAACACTGAAGCTTTCTTT,CSVERDRTLNTEAFF
TRBJ1-2,NA,TRBV4-1,NA,TGCGCCAGCAGCCCGGGGGATGGGACGAACTATGGCTACACCTTC,CASSPGDGTNYGYTF
TRBJ1-4,NA,TRBV5-1,TRBD1,TGCGCCAGCAGCCGGGGACAGGGGGGAGGTGAAAAACTGTTTTTT,CASSRGQGGGEKLFF
TRBJ2-7,few,TRBV19,TRBD1,TGTGCCAGTAGTATCGCCGGGACAGAGGCCTACGAGCAGTACTTC,CASSIAGTEAYEQYF
TRBJ2-7,NA,TRBV7-2,TRBD2,TGTGCCAGCAGCTCCGGGACTAGCGCGTATGCCGAGCAGTACTTC,CASSSGTSAYAEQYF
TRBJ1-1,NA,TRBV28,NA,TGTGCCAGCAGTTTTCTCATGGGGGGACGACCCGAAGCTTTCTTT,CASSFLMGGRPEAFF
TRBJ2-1,NA,TRBV28,TRBD2,TGTGCCAGCAGCGAGGACCAAGCGGGAGAAGGCTACAATGAGCAGTTCTTC,CASSEDQAGEGYNEQFF
TRBJ1-5,NA,TRBV18,TRBD1,TGTGCCAGCTCACCACTAGAACGGACAGGAGATCAGCCCCAGCATTTT,CASSPLERTGDQPQHF
TRBJ1-1,NA,TRBV6-5,NA,TGTGCCAGCAGTTTCGGGGGGGCCCCCAGCACTGAAGCTTTCTTT,CASSFGGAPSTEAFF
TRBJ2-7,NA,TRBV6-5,TRBD2,TGTGCCAGCAGACCCGGGTCTAGCGGAAACTACGAGCAGTACTTC,CASRPGSSGNYEQYF
TRBJ2-7,once,TRBV5-8,TRBD2,TGTGCCAGCAGCCCACTCGGGACTAGCTACGAGCAGTACTTC,CASSPLGTSYEQYF
TRBJ2-7,NA,TRBV6-5,NA,TGTGCCAGCAGTTACTCGAGGCCTTTCGCCGAGCAGTACTTC,CASSYSRPFAEQYF